What follows describes a single T cell receptor beta chain. The antigen is not known. The assay used was immunoSEQ (version v3.0), run at survey level. Clones were sequenced by immunoSEQ multiplex PCR, and TCRdb holds only the in-frame ones, with some missing. The repertoire holds 16,000 or so clones, with roughly 85% as singletons. CDR3 length: 15 residues. Trimming at V came to 6 bases and at J to 2 bases, leaving 10 bases not matched to a gene. The V gene's germline CDR1 is MNHEY and CDR2 SVGAGI. This record belongs to a study of long-term antiretroviral therapy in people with HIV. The wider study: The earliest samples predate the 2015 immediate-ART recommendation by about a decade. Study conclusions and caveats: It was not possible to obtain data on ART adherence, viral resistance or therapy changes. Repertoires in HIV (unlike those of controls) had narrower CDR3 length ranges.

The study drew at least one pre-ART and at least two post-ART PBMC samples from every donor. The genes are TRBV6-5 and TRBJ2-7, with TRBD2 matching over 7 bases. This receptor was obtained from a woman between 35 and 50 years old with HIV. The input for sequencing was unsorted PBMCs, taken 0.5 years after starting antiretroviral therapy. The CDR3 sequence: CASSWGTAGTYEQYF. CDR3 DNA sequence: TGTGCCAGCAGCTGGGGAACAGCGGGGACCTACGAGCAGTACTTC.